Following are 17 T cell receptor beta chains from one sample sequenced in a study of CD8 T cells in Susac syndrome. RNA amounts of about 0.5 to 1 ug underwent reverse transcription with random hexamers. TCRdb reprocessed the immunoSEQ multiplex PCR reads with MiXCR, giving one entry per CDR3 protein. Of approximately 190,000 distinct CDR3 sequences listed, about 94% are singletons. Sequenced: CD4+ T cells from PBMCs. The source is a human donor with Susac syndrome.

Comments on this clonotype: An end of the junction differs from the germline gene, which may be a read error. This chain uses TRBV7-8 with TRBJ2-7; D may be TRBD1 or TRBD2 (5 bases each). The CDR3 runs 13 residues. Germline values: CDR1 SGHVS, CDR2 FQNEAQ. In DNA, the CDR3 is TGTGCCAGCAGACCCAAGTTCCGGGGCTCGAAGGACTTC. The encoded protein is CASRPKFRGSKDF.

Here the CDR3 reads CSAGGRANTEAFF. The CDR3 nucleotides read TGCAGTGCCGGAGGTAGGGCGAACACTGAAGCTTTCTTT. The V gene is TRBV20-1, the J gene TRBJ1-1; D uncertain. The CDR3 totals 13 residues. Germline values: CDR1 DFQATT, CDR2 SNEGSKA (reference sequence). Trimming stripped 6 bases from V and 1 base from J, with 12 bases between.

Concerning this clonotype itself: One end of the junction does not line up with germline, which may come from a read error. The chain carries TRBV5-1 and TRBJ2-5; D is uncertain. The germline gives CDR1 SGHRS, CDR2 YFSETQ. This CDR3 has 12 residues. This CDR3 is CASSLDQGTQYF. CDR3 bases: TGCGCCAGCAGCTTGGACCAAGGGACCCAGTACTTC.

The chain uses TRBV7-3 and TRBJ2-7, with D tentatively TRBD2 (7 bases). Germline CDR1 is SGHTA and CDR2 is FQGTGA. The germline V and J ends were trimmed by 1 base and 4 bases, with 14 bases remaining between them. This CDR3 spans 15 amino acids. CDR3 region: CASSLMRGTPYEQYF. DNA for the CDR3: TGTGCCAGCAGCTTAATGCGGGGGACACCTTACGAGCAGTACTTC.

V and J are TRBV28 and TRBJ2-7; D is possibly TRBD2 (9 bases). The CDR3 is 16 amino acids. Germline CDR1 reads MDHEN; CDR2 reads SYDVKM. The V gene lost 5 bases and the J gene lost 3 bases, with 20 bases spanning the gap. In nucleotides, the CDR3 is TGTGCCAGCAGTGGACAGGGAAGGACTAGCGTCTACGAGCAGTACTTC. It is translated as CASSGQGRTSVYEQYF.

The rearrangement links TRBV12-3 or TRBV12-4 to TRBJ1-5; tentative D call: TRBD1 (5 bases). Trimming shortened V by 5 bases and J by 3 bases, and 11 bases separated the two germline ends. CDR3 length equals 14 residues. This chain's CDR3 is CASSIQGSNQPQHF. The CDR3 nucleotides read TGTGCCAGCAGTATTCAGGGCTCCAATCAGCCCCAGCATTTT.

This chain connects TRBV7-9 to TRBJ2-1; D is possibly TRBD1 or TRBD2 (5 bases each). The germline V gene encodes CDR1 SEHNR and CDR2 FQNEAQ (reference sequence). CDR3 size: 12 residues. The germline V and J ends were trimmed by 4 bases and 8 bases, with 9 bases remaining between them. The CDR3 here is CASSSGRDEQFF. The CDR3 nucleotides read TGTGCCAGCAGCTCGGGGCGGGATGAGCAGTTCTTC.

The chain combines TRBV5-4 with TRBJ2-6, with a weak D call TRBD1 (5 bases). Trimming left V 2 bases short and J 2 bases short, with 8 bases between. The CDR3 is made up of 15 amino acids. Germline V lookup: CDR1 SGHNT, CDR2 YYREEE (reference sequence). The CDR3 DNA follows: TGTGCCAGCAGCTTAGGGGTAACTGGGGCCAACGTCCTGACTTTC. Protein: CASSLGVTGANVLTF.

V is TRBV7-9 and J is TRBJ2-6; D possibly matches TRBD1 or TRBD2 (5 bases each). V shed 10 bases and J shed 2 bases, with 15 bases lying between them. The CDR3 runs to 15 residues. Germline V gives CDR1 SEHNR, CDR2 FQNEAQ (reference sequence). CDR3 residues: CATQGAPPGANVLTF. The CDR3 region has the DNA TGTGCCACCCAGGGAGCCCCGCCTGGGGCCAACGTCCTGACTTTC.

This rearrangement joins TRBV2 to TRBJ2-5; 7 bases fit TRBD1. Trimming at V came to 7 bases and at J to 2 bases, leaving 10 bases not matched to a gene. The CDR3 covers 15 residues. Germline V gene lookup returns CDR1 SNHLY and CDR2 FYNNEI. CDR3 nucleotides: TGTGCCAGCACGACACAGGGGATAAGGCAAGAGACCCAGTACTTC. Its protein is CASTTQGIRQETQYF. Full variable domain (rest looked up from reference TRBV2 and TRBJ2-5): EPEVTQTPSHQVTQMGQEVILRCVPISNHLYFYWYRQILGQKVEFLVSFYNNEISEKSEIFDDQFSVERPDGSNFTLKIRSTKLEDSAMYFCASTTQGIRQETQYFGPGTRLLVL.

V and J are TRBV6-1 and TRBJ2-7; 8 nucleotides align to TRBD1. This CDR3 contains 16 residues. With 3 bases clipped from V and 3 bases from J, the junction kept 10 bases outside the gene matches. The germline gives CDR1 MNHNS, CDR2 SASEGT. The CDR3 sequence: CASSEIDRGLVYEQYF. CDR3 bases: TGTGCCAGCAGTGAGATTGACAGGGGACTGGTCTACGAGCAGTACTTC.

The count of this clonotype is one. The rearrangement joins TRBV4-1 to TRBJ1-2; tentatively, D is TRBD1 (5 bases). CDR1 is MGHRA and CDR2 is YSYEKL in the germline V gene. With 2 bases removed from V and 8 bases from J, the gap between germline ends came to 12 bases. The CDR3 extends over 13 amino acids. The CDR3 sequence: CASSQLGAGGYTF. In nucleotides, the CDR3 is TGCGCCAGCAGCCAACTAGGGGCGGGAGGCTACACCTTC.

The chain joins TRBV7-9 to TRBJ2-7; perhaps TRBD1 as D (5 bases). V lost 5 bases to trimming and J lost 7 bases, with 15 bases between them. Germline CDR1 and CDR2: SEHNR and FQNEAQ (reference sequence). This CDR3 is 13 amino acids long. DNA for the CDR3: TGTGCCAGCAGCCGGACCCATCCAGGGGAGCAGTACTTC. Translated: CASSRTHPGEQYF.

The chain combines TRBV20-1 with TRBJ2-2; 7 nucleotides align to TRBD1. This CDR3 comprises 13 residues. The V and J ends lost 5 bases and 4 bases, in that order; junction bases with no gene match: 4. Germline CDR1 and CDR2: DFQATT and SNEGSKA (reference sequence). Written as DNA, the CDR3 is TGCAGTGCTTACTACAGGGGCACCGGGGAGCTGTTTTTT. This sequence encodes CSAYYRGTGELFF.

This chain connects TRBV10-3 to TRBJ2-5; TRBD2 matches 7 bases. CDR3 length: 13 amino acids. V was pared by 4 bases and J by 4 bases, with 3 bases of the junction left unmatched. Germline CDR1 ENHRY, CDR2 SYGVKD. CDR3: CAISGPSGETQYF. The CDR3 bases are TGTGCCATCAGTGGTCCTAGCGGAGAGACCCAGTACTTC.

This chain links TRBV4-2 with TRBJ2-2, with no clear D. CDR3 length: 13 amino acids. CDR1 LGHNA and CDR2 YNFKEQ come from the germline V gene. Trimming took 1 base from V and 6 from J, leaving 6 bases between them. The CDR3 is CASSQVGPGELFF. In nucleotides, the CDR3 is TGTGCCAGCAGCCAAGTTGGGCCCGGGGAGCTGTTTTTT.

The chain employs TRBV2 and TRBJ1-2; 7 bases line up with TRBD1. This CDR3 is built from 12 residues. J lost 14 bases, V lost 8 bases, and 14 bases had no gene match. The V gene's germline CDR1 is SNHLY and CDR2 FYNNEI. CDR3 residues: CASLQGVSFTTF. The CDR3 region has the DNA TGTGCCAGCCTTCAGGGGGTCTCGTTCACGACCTTC.